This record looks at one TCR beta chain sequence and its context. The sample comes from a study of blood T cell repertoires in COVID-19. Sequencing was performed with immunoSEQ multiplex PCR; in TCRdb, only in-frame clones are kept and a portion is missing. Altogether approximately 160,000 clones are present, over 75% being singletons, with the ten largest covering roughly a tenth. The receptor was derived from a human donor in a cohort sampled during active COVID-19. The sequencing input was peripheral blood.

Written as DNA, the CDR3 is TGTGCCAGTAGTCCCCGGACAGGGGGGGCTTATAGCAATCAGCCCCAGCATTTT. This codes for CASSPRTGGAYSNQPQHF. This chain uses TRBV19 with TRBJ1-5, with 10 bases that match TRBD1. Germline CDR1 is LNHDA and CDR2 is SQIVND (reference sequence). J gave up 0 bases and V 5 bases, and 10 bases lay outside the gene matches. The CDR3 spans 18 residues.